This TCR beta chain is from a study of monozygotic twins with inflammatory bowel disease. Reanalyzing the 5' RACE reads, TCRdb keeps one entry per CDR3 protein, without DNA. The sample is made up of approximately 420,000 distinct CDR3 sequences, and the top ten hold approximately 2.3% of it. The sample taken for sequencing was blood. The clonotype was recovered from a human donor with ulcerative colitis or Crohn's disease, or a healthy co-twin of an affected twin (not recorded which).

CDR3 in amino acids: CASSDGASYEQFF. The rearrangement links TRBV11-2 to TRBJ2-1; the TRBD1 assignment by TCRdb is unverifiable without DNA. CDR3 length: 13 amino acids. Germline V lookup: CDR1 SGHAT, CDR2 FQNNGV.